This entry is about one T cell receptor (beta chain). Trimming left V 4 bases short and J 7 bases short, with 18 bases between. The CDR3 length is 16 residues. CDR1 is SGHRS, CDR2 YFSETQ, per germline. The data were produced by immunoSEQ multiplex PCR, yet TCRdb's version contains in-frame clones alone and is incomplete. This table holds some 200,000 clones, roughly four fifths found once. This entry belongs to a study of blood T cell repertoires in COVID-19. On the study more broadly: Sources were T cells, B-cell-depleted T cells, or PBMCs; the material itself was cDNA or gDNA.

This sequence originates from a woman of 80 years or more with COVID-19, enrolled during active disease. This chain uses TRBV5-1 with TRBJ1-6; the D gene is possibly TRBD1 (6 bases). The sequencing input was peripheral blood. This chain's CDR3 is CASSPNSGQGNSPLHF. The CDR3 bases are TGCGCCAGCAGCCCCAATTCGGGGCAGGGGAATTCACCCCTCCACTTT.